Listed below are T cell receptor beta chains from one sample, sequenced in a study of T cell responses to AZD1222 COVID-19 vaccine. Some clones are missing from TCRdb's copy, which holds only in-frame ones; the method was immunoSEQ multiplex PCR. The data hold roughly 98,000 clones, with approximately 84% observed a single time. The sequences come from peripheral blood, collected 28 days after the second AZD1222 dose. Every receptor here comes from an adult who received the AZD1222 COVID-19 vaccine. Each CDR3 is given with its conserved first and last residue. D genes are given only for firm matches. Size values are once, few and many counts, or a class for expanded clones, and some rows have none.

D gene	V gene	J gene	clone size	CDR3 protein	CDR3 DNA
TRBD1	TRBV6-5	TRBJ1-5	NA	CASTQGTDSNQPQHF	TGTGCCAGCACGCAGGGGACAGATAGCAATCAGCCCCAGCATTTT
NA	TRBV19	TRBJ2-1	NA	CASSVKAAVGGGLPGVFYNEQFF	TGTGCCAGTAGTGTGAAAGCAGCCGTGGGGGGAGGCCTACCGGGTGTCTTTTACAATGAGCAGTTCTTC
NA	TRBV6-2/TRBV6-3	TRBJ2-3	NA	CASSYRTPSTDTQYF	TGTGCCAGCAGTTACAGGACACCAAGCACAGATACGCAGTATTTT
NA	TRBV27	TRBJ1-2	NA	CASTADGDGYGYTF	TGTGCCAGCACTGCGGACGGGGATGGCTATGGCTACACCTTC
TRBD1	TRBV7-9	TRBJ2-1	once	CASSSTGGGEQFF	TGTGCCAGCAGCTCGACAGGGGGCGGTGAGCAGTTCTTC
NA	TRBV7-2	TRBJ2-5	NA	CASSYDQSAKTQYF	TGTGCCAGCAGCTATGACCAAAGCGCAAAGACCCAGTACTTC
TRBD1	TRBV29-1	TRBJ1-1	NA	CSVDRRDTEAFF	TGCAGCGTGGACAGGCGGGACACTGAAGCTTTCTTT
NA	TRBV11-2	TRBJ1-1	NA	CASSFIAGRGTEAFF	TGTGCCAGCAGCTTTATCGCCGGCAGAGGGACTGAAGCTTTCTTT
TRBD2	TRBV5-1	TRBJ2-3	NA	CASSLGVSGTSGTDTQYF	TGCGCCAGCAGCTTGGGGGTATCAGGGACTAGTGGCACAGATACGCAGTATTTT
NA	TRBV5-1	TRBJ2-1	NA	CASSLRQARPNEQFF	TGCGCCAGCAGCTTAAGACAGGCTCGACCCAATGAGCAGTTCTTC
NA	TRBV14	TRBJ1-1	many	CASSQEWDRRTFF	TGTGCCAGCAGCCAAGAGTGGGACCGCCGAACTTTCTTT
NA	TRBV11-2	TRBJ2-5	NA	CASSLGVETQYF	TGTGCCAGCAGCTTAGGTGTAGAGACCCAGTACTTC
NA	TRBV7-6	TRBJ2-7	NA	CASSLGSGPTYEQYF	TGTGCCAGCAGCTTAGGGTCGGGCCCTACCTACGAGCAGTACTTC
NA	TRBV3-1/TRBV3-2	TRBJ2-7	NA	CASSQDASRGAEQYF	TGTGCCAGCAGCCAAGACGCGAGTAGGGGGGCCGAGCAGTACTTC
NA	TRBV4-3	TRBJ1-1	NA	CASSQESTGPEAFF	TGCGCCAGCAGCCAAGAAAGTACGGGTCCTGAAGCTTTCTTT
NA	TRBV6-6	TRBJ2-7	once	CASSGRESYEQYF	TGTGCCAGCAGCGGCAGGGAGTCCTACGAGCAGTACTTC
NA	TRBV4-3	TRBJ2-1	NA	CASSPAVGLLSNEQFF	TGCGCCAGCAGCCCGGCGGTAGGGCTCCTATCCAATGAGCAGTTCTTC
NA	TRBV6-2/TRBV6-3	TRBJ2-7	NA	CASSTRQVGTYEQYF	TGTGCCAGCAGCACCCGACAGGTTGGGACCTACGAGCAGTACTTC
NA	TRBV4-1	TRBJ2-1	NA	CASSQGRADSSYNEQFF	TGCGCCAGCAGCCAAGGGAGAGCGGATAGCTCCTACAATGAGCAGTTCTTC
NA	TRBV28	TRBJ1-1	NA	CASSLYGSYSTEAFF	TGTGCCAGCAGTTTGTATGGTTCTTATAGCACTGAAGCTTTCTTT
NA	TRBV6-8	TRBJ2-1	once	CASSYLSRGRSGEQFF	TGTGCCAGCAGTTACCTCTCAAGGGGCCGCTCGGGTGAGCAGTTCTTC
TRBD1	TRBV6-1	TRBJ2-1	NA	CASSDTGGGYNEQFF	TGTGCCAGCAGTGACACAGGGGGCGGCTACAATGAGCAGTTCTTC
TRBD2	TRBV19	TRBJ2-5	NA	CATGLAGQETQYF	TGTGCCACCGGACTAGCGGGGCAAGAGACCCAGTACTTC
TRBD1	TRBV5-1	TRBJ1-1	NA	CASSLDGTANTEAFF	TGCGCCAGCAGCTTGGACGGGACAGCGAACACTGAAGCTTTCTTT
NA	TRBV6-1	TRBJ1-4	NA	CASSVRQGRTNEKLFF	TGTGCCAGCAGTGTCCGTCAGGGTCGGACTAATGAAAAACTGTTTTTT
NA	TRBV19	TRBJ1-3	NA	CASSIPGRPGNTIYF	TGTGCCAGTAGTATCCCGGGCAGGCCTGGAAACACCATATATTTT
NA	TRBV3-1/TRBV3-2	TRBJ2-2	NA	CASSQGVNTGELFF	TGTGCCAGCAGCCAAGGGGTTAACACCGGGGAGCTGTTTTTT
NA	TRBV12-3/TRBV12-4	TRBJ1-3	NA	CASILSGNTIYF	TGTGCCAGCATACTCTCTGGAAACACCATATATTTT
NA	TRBV6-5	TRBJ1-2	NA	CASSYTAWGGSGYTF	TGTGCCAGCAGTTACACCGCATGGGGGGGCAGTGGCTACACCTTC
TRBD1	TRBV25-1	TRBJ1-1	NA	CATTTGNQKTEAFF	TGTGCCACTACGACAGGGAACCAGAAAACTGAAGCTTTCTTT
TRBD1	TRBV4-1	TRBJ2-6	NA	CASSQDRETGASGANVLTF	TGCGCCAGCAGCCAAGATCGGGAGACAGGGGCCTCGGGGGCCAACGTCCTGACTTTC
NA	TRBV12-3/TRBV12-4	TRBJ2-3	NA	CASSYWRTDTQYF	TGTGCCAGCAGTTATTGGCGGACAGATACGCAGTATTTT
NA	TRBV13	TRBJ2-7	NA	CASSFQERGADEQYF	TGTGCCAGCAGCTTTCAGGAACGAGGAGCAGACGAGCAGTACTTC
NA	TRBV7-2	TRBJ2-7	NA	CAGGPGAGREQYF	TGTGCCGGCGGACCGGGGGCGGGGAGGGAGCAGTACTTC
TRBD2	TRBV9	TRBJ2-5	NA	CASSVAAGGGETQYF	TGTGCCAGCAGCGTAGCAGCGGGGGGAGGAGAGACCCAGTACTTC
NA	TRBV19	TRBJ1-5	NA	CASSAGMIRGSAQHF	TGTGCCAGTAGTGCGGGAATGATTCGCGGGTCAGCCCAGCATTTT
NA	TRBV6-4	TRBJ1-5	NA	CASSIRVQPQHF	TGTGCCAGCAGCATCAGGGTTCAGCCCCAGCATTTT
NA	TRBV12-3/TRBV12-4	TRBJ1-6	NA	CASSLPNSPLHF	TGTGCCAGCAGTCTTCCGAATTCACCCCTCCACTTT
NA	TRBV10-3	TRBJ1-1	few	CAISPRDRMNTEAFF	TGTGCCATCAGTCCCCGCGATCGTATGAACACTGAAGCTTTCTTT
NA	TRBV28	TRBJ2-7	few	CASSLGDGGFEQYF	TGTGCCAGCAGTTTGGGGGACGGGGGATTTGAGCAGTACTTC
TRBD2	TRBV7-2	TRBJ2-3	NA	CASSLARLAGTDTQYF	TGTGCCAGCAGCTTAGCGCGTCTAGCGGGCACAGATACGCAGTATTTT
NA	TRBV4-3	TRBJ2-3	NA	CASSQVGVRIRTDTQYF	TGCGCCAGCAGCCAAGTGGGAGTGAGGATAAGAACAGATACGCAGTATTTT
NA	TRBV6-1	TRBJ1-1	NA	CASSEPWGVNTEAFF	TGTGCCAGCAGTGAACCTTGGGGGGTGAACACTGAAGCTTTCTTT
NA	TRBV4-1	TRBJ2-7	NA	CASSQASGIGVEYEQYF	TGCGCCAGCAGCCAAGCATCTGGCATTGGGGTTGAGTACGAGCAGTACTTC
NA	TRBV9	TRBJ1-1	NA	CASSVEGEGRTEAFF	TGTGCCAGCAGCGTAGAAGGCGAGGGTAGGACTGAAGCTTTCTTT
NA	TRBV3-1/TRBV3-2	TRBJ2-6	NA	CASSQGGLVGANVLTF	TGTGCCAGCAGCCAAGGTGGGCTGGTTGGGGCCAACGTCCTGACTTTC
NA	TRBV3-1/TRBV3-2	TRBJ1-5	NA	CASSQDPALQPQHF	TGTGCCAGCAGCCAAGATCCAGCCCTCCAGCCCCAGCATTTT
TRBD1	TRBV12-3/TRBV12-4	TRBJ1-2	NA	CASSLRTGGGYTF	TGTGCCAGCAGTCTCCGGACAGGGGGCGGCTACACCTTC
NA	TRBV5-1	TRBJ2-2	NA	CASSLVVGDTGELFF	TGCGCCAGCAGCTTGGTTGTGGGTGACACCGGGGAGCTGTTTTTT
NA	TRBV27	TRBJ2-2	NA	CASNHRRVGTGELFF	TGTGCCAGCAACCACCGCAGGGTAGGCACCGGGGAGCTGTTTTTT
NA	TRBV4-3	TRBJ2-1	NA	CASSQVVRGNEQFF	TGCGCCAGCAGCCAAGTGGTTCGGGGGAATGAGCAGTTCTTC
NA	TRBV19	TRBJ2-1	few	CASSMGVGNEQFF	TGTGCCAGTAGTATGGGGGTGGGGAATGAGCAGTTCTTC
TRBD2	TRBV11-2	TRBJ2-1	NA	CASSSAGGWQFF	TGTGCCAGCAGCTCGGCGGGGGGGTGGCAGTTCTTC
NA	TRBV11-2	TRBJ2-3	once	CACGSLTDTQYF	TGTGCCTGCGGTAGCCTTACAGATACGCAGTATTTT